This TCR beta chain was sequenced in a study of T cell responses to AZD1222 COVID-19 vaccine. Overall study findings and caveats: Donors, mostly white British, included more females; clonal diversity was possibly underestimated. Spike-specific TCR breadth and depth were elevated following two AZD1222 doses. Repertoire collection took place solely once the T cell response had peaked. Among spike-specific TCRs, nearly half reportedly target unmutated variant regions.

With respect to this clone: Its target is not known.

The CDR3 has 16 residues. V trimming: 2 bases; J trimming: 6 bases; junction bases outside the gene matches: 6. CDR1 and CDR2 (germline): MNHEY, SVGAGI. Clones were sequenced by immunoSEQ multiplex PCR, and TCRdb holds only the in-frame ones, with some missing. The sample shows 75,000 to 100,000 clones, around 90% of them seen only once. This specimen was peripheral blood, taken on day 0 of AZD1222 vaccination. This TCR was sampled from an adult in good health. The rearrangement uses TRBV6-5 and TRBJ1-6, with 8 bases identical to TRBD1. CDR3 DNA sequence: TGTGCCAGCAGTTACACCGGACAGGGTGGTAATTCACCCCTCCACTTT. Translated: CASSYTGQGGNSPLHF.